The 21 T cell receptor beta chains listed next were all sequenced from one sample in a study of follicular helper T cells after annual influenza vaccination. The method was immunoSEQ multiplex PCR; TCRdb's version includes in-frame clones alone and lacks a portion of them. This table holds over 12,000 clones, 84% found once. Time point described: 2014-2015 season, pre-vaccination. The starting material was CXCR5- memory CD4+ T cells sorted from blood, obtained on the day of influenza vaccination. Receptors were obtained from an adult who received the influenza vaccine.

There are a few counts of this clone. The rearrangement uses TRBV2 and TRBJ2-3; 7 positions match TRBD1. The ends lost 9 bases at V and 1 base at J; junction bases unmatched: 10. The CDR3 runs to 15 residues. CDR1 SNHLY and CDR2 FYNNEI come from the germline V gene. The chain's CDR3 is CARRPGTERTDTQYF. Here the CDR3 DNA reads TGTGCCAGGAGACCCGGGACAGAACGCACAGATACGCAGTATTTT.

J is TRBJ1-1 and V is TRBV10-3, with D perhaps TRBD1 (5 bases). This CDR3 spans 13 amino acids. CDR1 is ENHRY, CDR2 SYGVKD, per germline. V lost 6 bases, J lost 0 bases, and 8 bases lay in between. The CDR3, as DNA: TGTGCCATCAGGGGGCTATTGAACACTGAAGCTTTCTTT. This codes for CAIRGLLNTEAFF.

V usage is TRBV11-2 and J usage is TRBJ2-2; D not certain. CDR1 is SGHAT, CDR2 FQNNGV, per germline. Trimming stripped 2 bases from V and 7 bases from J, with 11 bases between. The CDR3 runs to 14 residues. The chain's CDR3 is CASSLNRRVGELFF. Written as DNA, the CDR3 is TGTGCCAGCAGCTTAAACAGAAGGGTCGGGGAGCTGTTTTTT.

This CDR3 reads CASSFEFSRNTQYF. CDR3 DNA: TGTGCCAGCAGCTTTGAATTTTCCCGTAATACCCAGTACTTC. The chain has TRBV13 and TRBJ2-5; no definite D call. V lost 3 bases, J lost 8 bases, and 16 bases lay in between. CDR1 is PRHDT, CDR2 FYEKMQ, per germline (reference sequence). The CDR3 length is 14 residues.

The gene calls are TRBV5-1 and TRBJ2-7, with unresolved D. Looked up from germline, CDR1 is SGHRS and CDR2 is YFSETQ. V shed 0 bases and J shed 5 bases, with 12 bases lying between them. This CDR3 is 14 amino acids long. The CDR3 sequence is CASSLDSHQNEQYF. In DNA form, the CDR3 reads TGCGCCAGCAGCTTGGACTCCCATCAGAACGAGCAGTACTTC. Based on the CDR3 plus reference TRBV5-1 and TRBJ2-7, the full variable domain is KAGVTQTPRYLIKTRGQQVTLSCSPISGHRSVSWYQQTPGQGLQFLFEYFSETQRNKGNFPGRFSGRQFSNSRSEMNVSTLELGDSALYLCASSLDSHQNEQYFGPGTRLTVT.

This sequence joins TRBV5-1 and TRBJ2-1; D is perhaps TRBD1 (7 bases). Germline V lookup: CDR1 SGHRS, CDR2 YFSETQ. This CDR3 has 14 residues. Trimming took off 0 bases at V and 7 bases at J, with 11 bases between the two ends. CDR3 DNA sequence: TGCGCCAGCAGCTTGGCCCCAGGGGGGAATGAGCAGTTCTTC. Translation gives CASSLAPGGNEQFF.

J is TRBJ1-1 and V is TRBV30, with D possibly being TRBD1 (5 bases). The CDR3 is made up of 17 amino acids. The germline V gene has CDR1 GTSNPN and CDR2 SVGIG (reference sequence). Trimming took off 4 bases at V and 4 bases at J, with 25 bases between the two ends. The CDR3 nucleotides are TGTGCCTGGACCCTCCGGGGGAGTCTAAGGTTAGGCACTGAAGCTTTCTTT. This codes for CAWTLRGSLRLGTEAFF. Using reference TRBV30 and TRBJ1-1 for the parts outside the CDR3, the full variable domain is SQTIHQWPATLVQPVGSPLSLECTVEGTSNPNLYWYRQAAGRGLQLLFYSVGIGQISSEVPQNLSASRPQDRQFILSSKKLLLSDSGFYLCAWTLRGSLRLGTEAFFGQGTRLTVV.

In its sample, this clone was seen a few times. The V and J genes are TRBV5-6 and TRBJ2-7; D is possibly TRBD1 (6 bases). Germline V CDR1 and CDR2: SGHDT, YYEEEE. V was pared by 4 bases and J by 2 bases, with 13 bases between. This CDR3 spans 14 amino acids. CDR3 DNA: TGTGCCAGCAGCAATTGGACAGATGCCTACGAGCAGTACTTC. This sequence encodes CASSNWTDAYEQYF.

V and J are TRBV7-2 and TRBJ2-3, with D unclear. The CDR3 spans 15 residues. The V gene lost 1 base and the J gene lost 1 base, with 9 bases spanning the gap. The germline V gene has CDR1 SGHTA and CDR2 FQGNSA. CDR3 loop: CASSLGRAGTDTQYF. The DNA of the CDR3 is TGTGCCAGCAGCTTAGGACGCGCTGGCACAGATACGCAGTATTTT.

The chain links TRBV18 to TRBJ1-3, with no clear D. The CDR3 has 14 amino acids. Germline V gene data show CDR1 as KGHSH and CDR2 as LQKENI. V shed 3 bases and J shed 6 bases, with 12 bases lying between them. CDR3 sequence (DNA): TGTGCCAGCTCACCGAGGCCAGAGAAAAACACCATATATTTT. This codes for CASSPRPEKNTIYF.

The chain uses TRBV7-5 and TRBJ1-2. TRBV7-5 corresponds to a pseudogene. CDR3 length: 14 residues. The CDR3 DNA reads as TGTGTCAGAAGCTTAATCGGGAATAAGCGTGGCTACACCTTC. Translating it yields CVRSLIGNKRGYTF.

The V call is TRBV6-1, the J call TRBJ1-3; D unclear. The V gene lost 8 bases and the J gene lost 0 bases, with 14 bases spanning the gap. CDR1 and CDR2 from the germline V gene are MNHNS and SASEGT. This CDR3 is built from 15 residues. The DNA for the CDR3 is TGTGCCAGCGCTTCAGTCCGTTACTCTGGAAACACCATATATTTT. As protein: CASASVRYSGNTIYF.

This clone has only one observation. This rearrangement joins TRBV7-8 to TRBJ1-4; 9 nucleotides agree with TRBD1. CDR3 length: 15 amino acids. J lost 7 bases, V lost 5 bases, and 8 bases had no gene match. Germline V lookup: CDR1 SGHVS, CDR2 FQNEAQ. The CDR3 bases are TGTGCCAGCAGCGAGACCGGGACAGGGTTTGAAAAACTGTTTTTT. As protein: CASSETGTGFEKLFF.

J is TRBJ1-1 and V is TRBV10-3; D call uncertain. Germline loops: CDR1 ENHRY, CDR2 SYGVKD. Between the trimmed V and J ends, which lost 0 bases and 7 bases, there was a span of 6 bases. CDR3 length: 12 residues. CDR3 sequence: CAISESSVEAFF. The CDR3 nucleotides are TGTGCCATCAGTGAGTCGTCAGTTGAAGCTTTCTTT.

V is TRBV27 and J is TRBJ1-1, with 9 bases that match TRBD1. CDR3 length equals 13 residues. V lost 0 bases and J lost 11; bases outside the gene matches: 4. The germline CDR1 and CDR2 sequences are MNHEY and SMNVEV (reference sequence). CDR3 sequence (DNA): TGTGCCAGCAGTTTATCCGGGACAGGGAGGGCTTTCTTT. Translation: CASSLSGTGRAFF.

The chain joins TRBV19 to TRBJ2-2, with D perhaps matching TRBD1 (6 bases). The V end was cut by 9 bases, the J end by 8 bases, with 16 bases between. Germline CDR1 reads LNHDA; CDR2 reads SQIVND (reference sequence). The length of the CDR3 is 13 residues. In nucleotides, the CDR3 is TGTGCCAGCAACGCCCAGGGGCGTGGGGAGCTGTTTTTT. Its translation is CASNAQGRGELFF. The complete variable domain, with remaining parts taken from reference TRBV19 and TRBJ2-2, reads DGGITQSPKYLFRKEGQNVTLSCEQNLNHDAMYWYRQDPGQGLRLIYYSQIVNDFQKGDIAEGYSVSREKKESFPLTVTSAQKNPTAFYLCASNAQGRGELFFGEGSRLTVL.

The J gene is TRBJ2-3, the V gene TRBV7-9; TRBD2 agrees at 9 bases. Germline CDR1 is SEHNR and CDR2 is FQNEAQ (reference sequence). The length of the CDR3 is 14 residues. J gave up 4 bases and V 6 bases, and 5 bases lay outside the gene matches. The CDR3 DNA follows: TGTGCCAGCAGGGGACTAGCAGGGGCAGATACGCAGTATTTT. Protein product: CASRGLAGADTQYF. Together with reference TRBV7-9 and TRBJ2-3, the CDR3 gives the full variable domain: DTGVSQNPRHKITKRGQNVTFRCDPISEHNRLYWYRQTLGQGPEFLTYFQNEAQLEKSRLLSDRFSAERPKGSFSTLEIQRTEQGDSAMYLCASRGLAGADTQYFGPGTRLTVL.

This clone was counted only a few times. The V call is TRBV5-8, the J call TRBJ1-6; the D is unclear. Germline CDR1 and CDR2: SGHTS and YDEGEE. The CDR3 loop spans 17 amino acids. The V and J ends lost 5 bases and 6 bases respectively, with 21 bases between them. The CDR3 region is CASRKKVTSDINSPLHF. CDR3 DNA: TGTGCCAGCAGAAAGAAGGTCACCTCAGACATTAATTCACCCCTCCACTTT.

The chain is built from TRBV28 and TRBJ2-7; no reliable D call. CDR1 and CDR2 (germline): MDHEN, SYDVKM. The CDR3 length is 11 residues. V dropped 6 bases and J dropped 1 base, with 4 bases sitting between them. The CDR3 here is CASRDSYEQYF. In DNA form, the CDR3 reads TGTGCCAGCAGGGATTCCTACGAGCAGTACTTC.

The chain carries TRBV2 and TRBJ2-5, with 10 bases identical to TRBD2. Germline CDR1 is SNHLY and CDR2 is FYNNEI. This CDR3 has 14 residues. The V gene end was trimmed by 5 bases and the J gene end by 3 bases; junction bases not matched to a gene: 3. This CDR3 reads CASSLAGGKETQYF. For the CDR3, the DNA is TGTGCCAGCAGTTTAGCGGGGGGTAAAGAGACCCAGTACTTC.

This clone has only a few counts. The gene calls are TRBV15 and TRBJ1-6; 9 bases are a match to TRBD1. Unmatched junction bases numbered 0, after V lost 0 bases and J lost 9 bases. Germline V gene data show CDR1 as LNHNV and CDR2 as YYDKDF (reference sequence). This CDR3 has 14 amino acids. In DNA, the CDR3 is TGTGCCACCAGCAGAGAGACAGGGGGTTCACCCCTCCACTTT. Protein sequence: CATSRETGGSPLHF.